The clone carrying this T cell receptor (beta chain) was seen only once. Antigen specificity is unknown. The data belong to a study of cytotoxic CD8 clonotypes in ibrutinib-treated CLL. On the study more broadly: Across the patients, around 10 were relapsed/refractory, approximately 15 treatment-naive and some 17 IGHV unmutated. Study results and caveats: Clonality, elevated at ibrutinib response, dropped back toward baseline at progression.

Here immunoSEQ multiplex PCR was the method, and the copy in TCRdb shows in-frame clones only, minus some. The data hold about 140,000 clones, with under 95% observed a single time. Here the sequenced sample was PBMCs, taken after 12 months of ibrutinib treatment. The clonotype was recovered from a human donor with chronic lymphocytic leukemia.

Here the CDR3 reads CAWSAGTASGNTIYF. CDR3 coding DNA: TGTGCCTGGAGTGCCGGGACAGCCTCTGGAAACACCATATATTTT. This chain connects TRBV30 to TRBJ1-3, with 7 bases lining up with TRBD1. The CDR3 totals 15 residues. J lost 0 bases, V lost 1 base, and 3 bases had no gene match. From germline, CDR1 is GTSNPN and CDR2 SVGIG (reference sequence).